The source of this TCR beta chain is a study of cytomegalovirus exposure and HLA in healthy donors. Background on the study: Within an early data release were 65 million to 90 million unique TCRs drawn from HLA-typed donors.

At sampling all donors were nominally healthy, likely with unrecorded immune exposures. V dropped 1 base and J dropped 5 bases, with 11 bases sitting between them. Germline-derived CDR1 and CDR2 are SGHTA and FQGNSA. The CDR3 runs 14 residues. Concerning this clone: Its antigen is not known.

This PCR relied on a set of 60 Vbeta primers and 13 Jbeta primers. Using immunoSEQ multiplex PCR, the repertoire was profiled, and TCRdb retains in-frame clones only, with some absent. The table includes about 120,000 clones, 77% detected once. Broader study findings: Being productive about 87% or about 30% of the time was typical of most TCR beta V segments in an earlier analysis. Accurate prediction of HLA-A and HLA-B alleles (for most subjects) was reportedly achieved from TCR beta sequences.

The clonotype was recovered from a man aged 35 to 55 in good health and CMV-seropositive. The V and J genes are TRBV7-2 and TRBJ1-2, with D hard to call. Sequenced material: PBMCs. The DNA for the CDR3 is TGTGCCAGCAGCTTAGAGGCCCAGGTTTATGGCTACACCTTC. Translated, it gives CASSLEAQVYGYTF.